The next 19 T cell receptor beta chains were all read from a single sample in a study of CD8 T cells in ankylosing spondylitis. Study results and caveats: A TCR beta motif of eight highly homologous variants appeared characteristic of ankylosing spondylitis blood.

No antigens are known for them. One entry per CDR3 protein results from TCRdb running MiXCR on the 5' RACE reads. This table holds 800,000 to 900,000 distinct CDR3 sequences, approximately 12% found once. Sample: blood, either unsorted or a sorted T cell fraction (not recorded which). The receptors stem from a male donor with ankylosing spondylitis.

This clonotype was picked up a small number of times. This chain links TRBV20-1 with TRBJ2-5; D uncertain. The CDR3 sequence is 12 residues long. Per germline, CDR1 DFQATT and CDR2 SNEGSKA (reference sequence). V was shortened by 3 bases and J by 1 base, with 6 bases between the two germline ends. The CDR3 coding sequence is TGCAGTGCTAGGACTTTCCAAGAGACCCAGTACTTC. Protein product: CSARTFQETQYF.

This sequence joins TRBV4-3 and TRBJ2-3; the D is unclear. V was clipped by 0 bases and J by 8 bases, with 9 bases between them. This CDR3 region has 13 residues. Germline V gives CDR1 LGHNA, CDR2 YSLEER. DNA for the CDR3: TGCGCCAGCAGCCAAGAGATTTTGGGTACGCAGTATTTT. Amino acid sequence: CASSQEILGTQYF.

This chain links TRBV9 with TRBJ1-1, with a tentative D call TRBD1 (6 bases). V lost 4 bases to trimming and J lost 5 bases, with 18 bases between them. Germline V gives CDR1 SGDLS, CDR2 YYNGEE. This CDR3 spans 15 amino acids. The CDR3 loop is CASSPGVRGWTEAFF. For the CDR3, the DNA is TGTGCCAGCAGCCCAGGGGTCAGGGGATGGACTGAAGCTTTCTTT.

This clonotype was observed a handful of times. V and J are TRBV20-1 and TRBJ2-3; 8 bases align to TRBD2. Germline V gene data show CDR1 as DFQATT and CDR2 as SNEGSKA (reference sequence). The CDR3 extends over 16 amino acids. V lost 1 base and J lost 6; bases outside the gene matches: 12. CDR3 nucleotides: TGCAGTGCTAGAGTAAGCGGGAGAATTGGAGTCGATACGCAGTATTTT. It specifies CSARVSGRIGVDTQYF.

This clonotype was seen ten or more times. The gene calls are TRBV4-2 and TRBJ2-5, with D tentatively TRBD1 or TRBD2 (7 bases each). The CDR3 covers 13 residues. V gave up 5 bases and J gave up 5 bases, with 12 bases separating them. CDR1 and CDR2 (germline): LGHNA, YNFKEQ. This CDR3 reads CASSYQGGETQYF. CDR3 DNA sequence: TGTGCCAGCAGCTACCAGGGGGGGGAGACCCAGTACTTC.

A few counts support this clonotype. The chain carries TRBV28 and TRBJ2-2, with 11 bases fitting TRBD2. J lost 2 bases, V lost 5 bases, and 7 bases had no gene match. This CDR3 spans 17 amino acids. Germline loops: CDR1 MDHEN, CDR2 SYDVKM. DNA for the CDR3: TGTGCCAGCAGTGCTTGGGGACTAGCGGTAAACACCGGGGAGCTGTTTTTT. Its translation is CASSAWGLAVNTGELFF.

The J gene is TRBJ2-5, the V gene TRBV20-1; no definite D call. Trimming removed 6 bases from V and 2 bases from J, with 13 bases in between. The CDR3 sequence is 13 residues long. Per the germline V gene, CDR1 is DFQATT and CDR2 is SNEGSKA (reference sequence). CDR3 amino acids: CSAPTPGQETQYF. CDR3 nucleotides: TGCAGTGCCCCGACACCCGGACAAGAGACCCAGTACTTC.

This clonotype was counted only a few times. This chain joins TRBV20-1 and TRBJ2-7; the D gene is possibly TRBD2 (5 bases). Germline values: CDR1 DFQATT, CDR2 SNEGSKA (reference sequence). Trimming pared 6 bases from V and 0 bases from J, leaving 15 bases between. This CDR3 spans 14 amino acids. The CDR3 DNA is TGCAGTGCCGCTGAGGTCCGGGGCTCCTACGAGCAGTACTTC. Amino acid sequence: CSAAEVRGSYEQYF.

This clonotype was detected a few times. The rearrangement joins TRBV5-1 to TRBJ1-5; a possible D gene is TRBD1 (5 bases). The germline V and J ends were trimmed by 0 bases and 1 base, with 11 bases remaining between them. The CDR3 has 16 residues. Germline V gives CDR1 SGHRS, CDR2 YFSETQ. CDR3 DNA: TGCGCCAGCAGCTTGGCACCGACAGAGAGCAATCAGCCCCAGCATTTT. It translates to CASSLAPTESNQPQHF.

In this sample, this clonotype turned up a few times. The chain links TRBV20-1 to TRBJ2-7; no clear D gene. Germline V CDR1 and CDR2: DFQATT, SNEGSKA (reference sequence). The CDR3 spans 14 residues. The DNA of the CDR3 is TGCAGCTCCTTCGCACTCCAGACAACCTACGAGCAGTACTTC. Its protein is CSSFALQTTYEQYF.

This clonotype was observed many times. This chain connects TRBV5-6 to TRBJ1-2; D is unclear. Germline V gene lookup returns CDR1 SGHDT and CDR2 YYEEEE. This CDR3 contains 13 residues. Trimming removed 2 bases from V and 2 bases from J, with 7 bases in between. The CDR3 nucleotides read TGTGCCAGCAGCTTAGGGCGGAACTATGGCTACACCTTC. Residues: CASSLGRNYGYTF.

The V and J genes are TRBV6-5 and TRBJ1-2; a possible D gene is TRBD1 (5 bases). Between the trimmed V and J ends, which lost 4 bases and 8 bases, there was a span of 23 bases. Per the germline V gene, CDR1 is MNHEY and CDR2 is SVGAGI. The CDR3 extends over 16 amino acids. The CDR3 nucleotides are TGTGCCAGCAGTTCGTGGAGGGGAGAAGATCCTTCGGGCTACACCTTC. Translating it yields CASSSWRGEDPSGYTF.

This clonotype was counted only a few times. This chain uses TRBV7-2 with TRBJ2-3, with a possible D match to TRBD2 (6 bases). The length of the CDR3 is 16 residues. V was trimmed by 5 bases and J by 2 bases, leaving 17 bases between them. Germline V CDR1 and CDR2: SGHTA, FQGNSA. The CDR3 protein is CASSPGPGDFTDTQYF. In nucleotides, the CDR3 is TGTGCCAGCAGCCCAGGGCCGGGGGATTTCACAGATACGCAGTATTTT.

Only a few counts were recorded for this clonotype. The V and J genes are TRBV10-2 and TRBJ2-2, with TRBD1 identical over 9 bases. CDR1 WSHSY and CDR2 SAAADI come from the germline V gene. The CDR3 contains 17 residues. The J segment lost 3 bases and the V segment lost 9 bases, leaving 14 bases of the junction unmatched. The CDR3 here is CASSRDRVSVDTGELFF. The CDR3 DNA reads TGCGCCAGTTCCCGGGACAGGGTATCAGTAGACACCGGGGAGCTGTTTTTT.

V usage is TRBV20-1 and J usage is TRBJ2-2; D is undetermined. The germline V and J ends were trimmed by 5 bases and 5 bases, with 9 bases remaining between them. The CDR3 length is 12 residues. In germline, CDR1 is DFQATT, CDR2 SNEGSKA (reference sequence). CDR3 loop: CSALRPTGELFF. DNA for the CDR3: TGCAGTGCTCTGAGGCCTACCGGGGAGCTGTTTTTT.

As for this clonotype: This may be a read error: a much more frequent sequence differs by one nucleotide. This chain joins TRBV4-2 and TRBJ2-6; D gene ambiguous. The CDR3 spans 17 residues. CDR1 LGHNA and CDR2 YNFKEQ come from the germline V gene. The CDR3, as DNA: TGTGCCAGCAGACAAGCTACCACTGACTCTGGGGCCAACGTCCTGACTTTC. Its protein product is CASRQATTDSGANVLTF.

There are a few counts of this clonotype. The J gene is TRBJ2-3, the V gene TRBV20-1; D remains ambiguous. The CDR3 has 11 residues. The germline gives CDR1 DFQATT, CDR2 SNEGSKA (reference sequence). The V and J ends lost 3 bases and 4 bases respectively, with 5 bases between them. The CDR3 DNA is TGCAGTGCTAGTACACCAGATACGCAGTATTTT. Its translation is CSASTPDTQYF.

The chain employs TRBV7-9 and TRBJ1-1, with D tentatively TRBD1 (5 bases). V was cut by 5 bases and J by 4 bases, with 20 bases left in between. Germline-derived CDR1 and CDR2 are SEHNR and FQNEAQ (reference sequence). The CDR3 is 16 residues long. CDR3 residues: CASSQTGGGMGTEAFF. CDR3 bases: TGTGCCAGCAGCCAAACCGGTGGGGGAATGGGCACTGAAGCTTTCTTT. Full variable domain (remainder filled in from reference TRBV7-9 and TRBJ1-1): DTGVSQNPRHKITKRGQNVTFRCDPISEHNRLYWYRQTLGQGPEFLTYFQNEAQLEKSRLLSDRFSAERPKGSFSTLEIQRTEQGDSAMYLCASSQTGGGMGTEAFFGQGTRLTVV.

J is TRBJ2-6 and V is TRBV30; D is possibly TRBD2 (5 bases). Trimming removed 5 bases at V and 6 bases at J, with 11 bases between. The germline V gene encodes CDR1 GTSNPN and CDR2 SVGIG (reference sequence). The CDR3 covers 13 residues. In DNA form, the CDR3 reads TGTGCCTGGCGGGGTCTTTCGGCCAACGTCCTGACTTTC. It encodes CAWRGLSANVLTF.